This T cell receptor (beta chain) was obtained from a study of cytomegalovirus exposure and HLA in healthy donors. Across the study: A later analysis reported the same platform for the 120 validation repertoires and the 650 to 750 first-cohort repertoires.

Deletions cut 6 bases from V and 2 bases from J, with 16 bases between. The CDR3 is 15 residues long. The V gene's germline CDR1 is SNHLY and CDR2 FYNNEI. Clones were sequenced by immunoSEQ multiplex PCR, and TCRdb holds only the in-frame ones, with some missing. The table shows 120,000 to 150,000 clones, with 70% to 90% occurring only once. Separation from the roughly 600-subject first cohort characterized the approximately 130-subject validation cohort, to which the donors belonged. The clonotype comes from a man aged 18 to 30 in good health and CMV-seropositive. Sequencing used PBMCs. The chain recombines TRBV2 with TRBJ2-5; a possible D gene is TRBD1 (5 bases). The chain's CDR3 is CASSNRQGRQETQYF. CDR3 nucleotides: TGTGCCAGCAGCAACCGCCAGGGCAGGCAAGAGACCCAGTACTTC.